Presented here are 29 T cell receptor beta chains from one specimen sequenced in a study of Graves' ophthalmopathy and Graves' hyperthyroidism. The study amplified TCR beta CDR3 regions using RNA transcripts. Following a first-round RT-PCR that used HTBI primers, a second-round multiplex PCR was carried out. TCRdb analysed the multiplex PCR reads with MiXCR anew, one entry per CDR3 protein. Of hundreds of thousands of distinct CDR3 sequences listed, less than 55% are singletons. Sequences were obtained from peripheral blood. These receptors originate from an adult man with Graves' ophthalmopathy.

This clonotype was counted at least ten times. This sequence joins TRBV10-2 and TRBJ1-2, with a possible D match to TRBD1 (5 bases). This CDR3 has 14 amino acids. With 2 bases removed from V and 0 bases from J, the gap between germline ends came to 7 bases. Germline CDR1 WSHSY, CDR2 SAAADI. The CDR3: CASSEGRANYGYTF. CDR3 sequence (DNA): TGCGCCAGCAGTGAGGGCAGGGCTAACTATGGCTACACCTTC.

This clonotype was observed a few times. This chain joins TRBV5-6 and TRBJ2-7, with 11 positions matching TRBD1. Germline V gene lookup returns CDR1 SGHDT and CDR2 YYEEEE. With V trimmed by 0 bases and J by 5 bases, 4 bases remained unmatched. There are 15 residues in the CDR3. The CDR3 nucleotides are TGTGCCAGCAGCTTGGGTGGACAGGGGGCCCACGAGCAGTACTTC. Protein: CASSLGGQGAHEQYF.

CDR3 sequence: CASSNPRGLGDTEAFF. CDR3 nucleotides: TGTGCCAGCAGTAACCCTCGGGGCCTAGGAGACACTGAAGCTTTCTTT. The chain combines TRBV7-2 with TRBJ1-1, with D tentatively TRBD1 (5 bases). Germline V CDR1 and CDR2: SGHTA, FQGNSA. Trimming left V 6 bases short and J 3 bases short, with 20 bases between. The CDR3 totals 16 residues. Full variable domain (outside the CDR3, taken from reference TRBV7-2 and TRBJ1-1): GAGVSQSPSNKVTEKGKDVELRCDPISGHTALYWYRQSLGQGLEFLIYFQGNSAPDKSGLPSDRFSAERTGGSVSTLTIQRTQQEDSAVYLCASSNPRGLGDTEAFFGQGTRLTVV.

V usage is TRBV7-8 and J usage is TRBJ1-6, with 11 bases that match TRBD1. The V gene end was trimmed by 2 bases and the J gene end by 7 bases; junction bases not matched to a gene: 1. The CDR3 is 15 amino acids. The germline V gene encodes CDR1 SGHVS and CDR2 FQNEAQ. Here the CDR3 reads CASSLWDRGNSPLHF. The CDR3 DNA reads TGTGCCAGCAGCTTATGGGACAGGGGGAATTCACCCCTCCACTTT.

This clonotype was seen more than once but under ten times. The chain recombines TRBV29-1 with TRBJ1-3; D is unclear. This CDR3 has 14 amino acids. V lost 3 bases and J lost 0, with 9 bases in between. Germline CDR1 SQVTM, CDR2 ANQGSEA. CDR3: CSVDDMSSGNTIYF. The CDR3 DNA reads as TGCAGCGTTGACGACATGAGCTCTGGAAACACCATATATTTT.

The V call is TRBV10-3, the J call TRBJ2-7; no clear D gene. The germline V and J ends were trimmed by 10 bases and 3 bases, with 7 bases remaining between them. The germline gives CDR1 ENHRY, CDR2 SYGVKD. The CDR3 totals 10 residues. The CDR3 nucleotides are TGTGCCAGCGGAAGCTACGAGCAGTACTTC. This sequence encodes CASGSYEQYF.

In its sample, this clonotype was seen a few times. V and J are TRBV20-1 and TRBJ2-5; D is uncertain. This CDR3 is 14 amino acids long. Germline loops: CDR1 DFQATT, CDR2 SNEGSKA (reference sequence). V lost 0 bases and J lost 0, with 8 bases in between. CDR3 nucleotide sequence: TGCAGTGCTAGAGAGGTTGGGTACCAAGAGACCCAGTACTTC. This gives the protein CSAREVGYQETQYF.

The rearrangement joins TRBV20-1 to TRBJ1-4, with 8 bases that match TRBD1. V was pared by 2 bases and J by 7 bases, with 9 bases of the junction left unmatched. The CDR3 sequence is 15 residues long. Germline CDR1 is DFQATT and CDR2 is SNEGSKA (reference sequence). In DNA form, the CDR3 reads TGCAGTGCTAGACCCGGGACAGGAGACCCTGAAAAACTGTTTTTT. Its protein product is CSARPGTGDPEKLFF.

The chain links TRBV9 to TRBJ1-4, with D unresolved. CDR1 and CDR2 from the germline V gene are SGDLS and YYNGEE. The CDR3 loop spans 13 amino acids. Trimming cost V 4 bases and J 8 bases, with 12 bases left between them. The DNA for the CDR3 is TGTGCCAGCAGCCAACCGCGTGGGGAAAAACTGTTTTTT. Residues: CASSQPRGEKLFF.

This clonotype was detected only a few times. The chain joins TRBV7-8 to TRBJ1-6, with D unclear. The CDR3 spans 15 residues. Germline V CDR1 and CDR2: SGHVS, FQNEAQ. V dropped 4 bases and J dropped 4 bases, with 11 bases sitting between them. The CDR3 spells CASSSRTEYNSPLHF. The CDR3 nucleotides read TGTGCCAGCAGCTCGAGGACTGAGTATAATTCACCCCTCCACTTT.

This sequence joins TRBV3-1 and TRBJ2-7; 8 bases are a match to TRBD2. The V gene end was trimmed by 3 bases and the J gene end by 2 bases; junction bases not matched to a gene: 3. CDR3 length: 14 residues. Germline V lookup: CDR1 LGHDT, CDR2 YNNKEL (reference sequence). This chain's CDR3 is CASSQRAGAYEQYF. The CDR3 DNA sequence: TGTGCCAGCAGCCAGAGAGCGGGGGCCTACGAGCAGTACTTC.

In regard to this clonotype: A junction boundary mismatches the germline segment, possibly from a read error. V usage is TRBV19 and J usage is TRBJ1-2; perhaps TRBD1 as D (5 bases). The CDR3 length is 10 residues. Germline lookup yields CDR1 LNHDA and CDR2 SQIVND (reference sequence). The chain's CDR3 is CGATNYGYTF. The CDR3 DNA follows: TGCGGGGCCACAAACTATGGCTACACCTTC.

In this sample, this clonotype turned up a few times. V and J are TRBV5-6 and TRBJ1-2, with D perhaps TRBD1 (6 bases). Germline assignment: CDR1 SGHDT and CDR2 YYEEEE. CDR3 length: 14 residues. V lost 9 bases and J lost 0, with 15 bases in between. The chain's CDR3 is CATVGAPANYGYTF. The CDR3 DNA is TGTGCCACCGTGGGGGCCCCGGCTAACTATGGCTACACCTTC.

This chain links TRBV5-8 with TRBJ2-5; unclear D gene. V was shortened by 1 base and J by 4 bases, with 5 bases between the two germline ends. The germline gives CDR1 SGHTS, CDR2 YDEGEE. The length of the CDR3 is 12 residues. CDR3 region: CASSLYGETQYF. The DNA of the CDR3 is TGTGCCAGCAGCTTGTATGGAGAGACCCAGTACTTC.

This clonotype was recorded a few times. V gene TRBV4-1 combines with J gene TRBJ1-5, with D possibly being TRBD1 (6 bases). V lost 2 bases and J lost 6, with 11 bases in between. The CDR3 has 14 amino acids. Germline V gene sequence: CDR1 MGHRA, CDR2 YSYEKL. The CDR3 DNA follows: TGCGCCAGCAGCCAACACAGGGTATCTCAGCCCCAGCATTTT. Protein product: CASSQHRVSQPQHF.

To note about this clonotype: A read error may be the cause here, since a much bigger clone is one base away. The rearrangement joins TRBV20-1 to TRBJ1-5, with D possibly TRBD1 on 5 matching bases. The ends were cut back, 5 bases at V and 5 bases at J, with 16 bases in the middle. The germline V gene has CDR1 DFQATT and CDR2 SNEGSKA (reference sequence). CDR3 size: 14 residues. The CDR3, as DNA: TGCAGTGCTGGGGGGGGGTCGGGGTATCAGCCCCAGCATTTT. As protein: CSAGGGSGYQPQHF.

This clonotype has just a few counts. The chain's CDR3 is CASSPSKRQGAYNSPLHF. DNA of the CDR3: TGTGCCAGTAGTCCCTCGAAGCGACAGGGAGCCTATAATTCACCCCTCCACTTT. This chain joins TRBV19 and TRBJ1-6, with 7 bases aligning to TRBD1. Germline-derived CDR1 and CDR2 are LNHDA and SQIVND (reference sequence). V was pared by 5 bases and J by 2 bases, with 12 bases of the junction left unmatched. This CDR3 comprises 18 residues.

This clonotype was counted between two and nine times. The chain is built from TRBV20-1 and TRBJ1-1; D possibly corresponds to TRBD1 (6 bases). The CDR3 is made up of 12 amino acids. CDR1 and CDR2 from the germline V gene are DFQATT and SNEGSKA (reference sequence). With 6 bases removed from V and 12 bases from J, the gap between germline ends came to 20 bases. Written as DNA, the CDR3 is TGCAGTGCGCCAGCGACAGAGGGGGTGACTTTCTTT. This codes for CSAPATEGVTFF.

Worth noting for this clonotype: Since no conserved phenylalanine or tryptophan closes the CDR3, a read error is the likely cause. This chain links TRBV2 with TRBJ1-5, with unresolved D. The CDR3 is made up of 13 amino acids. Germline CDR1 reads SNHLY; CDR2 reads FYNNEI. Trimming removed 8 bases from V and 7 bases from J, with 15 bases in between. CDR3 sequence: CASSRVKIQPQHL. The CDR3, as DNA: TGTGCCAGCTCTAGGGTGAAGATCCAGCCCCAGCATCTT.

The V gene is TRBV20-1, the J gene TRBJ2-7; 10 bases agree with TRBD1. V shed 4 bases, J shed 5 bases, and the junction held 11 bases outside the gene matches. The CDR3 sequence is 15 residues long. Germline CDR1 and CDR2: DFQATT and SNEGSKA (reference sequence). CDR3 residues: CSATLRDRGRHEQYF. CDR3 sequence (DNA): TGCAGTGCTACTCTCCGGGACAGGGGTAGACACGAGCAGTACTTC.

This clonotype has just a few counts. The chain employs TRBV29-1 and TRBJ2-2; the D gene is possibly TRBD2 (7 bases). Trimming removed 4 bases from V and 4 bases from J, with 19 bases in between. This CDR3 has 16 amino acids. CDR1 SQVTM and CDR2 ANQGSEA come from the germline V gene. CDR3 loop: CSVGLLAGAITGELFF. The CDR3 nucleotides read TGCAGCGTTGGATTATTGGCGGGGGCCATCACCGGGGAGCTGTTTTTT.

The chain combines TRBV19 with TRBJ2-2; 13 bases are shared with TRBD2. Trimming cost V 7 bases and J 0 bases; bases outside gene matches: 5. Germline lookup yields CDR1 LNHDA and CDR2 SQIVND (reference sequence). CDR3 length: 17 amino acids. The CDR3 DNA follows: TGTGCCAGTAAGGGTGGGACTAGCGGGACGAACACCGGGGAGCTGTTTTTT. Residues: CASKGGTSGTNTGELFF.

The chain has TRBV6-4 and TRBJ1-2, with a weak D call TRBD1 (5 bases). V was clipped by 6 bases and J by 2 bases, with 16 bases between them. Germline assignment: CDR1 MRHNA and CDR2 SNTAGT. The CDR3 contains 15 residues. The CDR3 DNA reads as TGTGCCAGCAGACGCGACAGATTCCCCAACTATGGCTACACCTTC. Its protein product is CASRRDRFPNYGYTF.

J is TRBJ1-1 and V is TRBV11-2, with D unresolved. The germline CDR1 and CDR2 sequences are SGHAT and FQNNGV. The V end lost 1 base, the J end lost 0 bases, and 6 bases lay between the germline ends. The CDR3 totals 14 residues. As DNA, the CDR3 is TGTGCCAGCAGCTTAGGCCCCTTGAACACTGAAGCTTTCTTT. Protein sequence: CASSLGPLNTEAFF.

Points on this clonotype: This could be a read error, since a much larger clone is one nucleotide away. The chain employs TRBV9 and TRBJ1-1, with 7 bases identical to TRBD1. From germline, CDR1 is SGDLS and CDR2 YYNGEE. V was clipped by 4 bases and J by 9 bases; unmatched bases: 3. The CDR3 has 11 amino acids. DNA for the CDR3: TGTGCCAGCAGCTTACAGGGGCAAGCTTTCTTT. Protein product: CASSLQGQAFF.

V usage is TRBV7-9 and J usage is TRBJ1-1; TRBD1 matches 8 bases. This CDR3 has 14 amino acids. Germline V gene data show CDR1 as SEHNR and CDR2 as FQNEAQ (reference sequence). J was trimmed by 3 bases and V by 5 bases; bases with no gene match: 5. CDR3 sequence reads: CASSPDREDTEAFF. In nucleotides, the CDR3 is TGTGCCAGCAGCCCGGACAGGGAAGACACTGAAGCTTTCTTT.

As to this clonotype: This may come from a read error, since a much larger clone is one base off. This rearrangement joins TRBV2 to TRBJ2-2, with 8 bases that match TRBD1. V dropped 7 bases and J dropped 5; count of bases not matched to a gene: 12. CDR3 size: 16 residues. Per the germline V gene, CDR1 is SNHLY and CDR2 is FYNNEI. This CDR3 is CASNEAQGARTGELFF. DNA for the CDR3: TGTGCCAGCAACGAAGCCCAGGGGGCGCGGACCGGGGAGCTGTTTTTT.

In its sample, this clonotype was seen a few times. V is TRBV10-3 and J is TRBJ2-7, with 13 nucleotides matching TRBD2. The CDR3 has 21 residues. Germline V gene lookup returns CDR1 ENHRY and CDR2 SYGVKD. V was pared by 10 bases and J by 0 bases, with 24 bases of the junction left unmatched. CDR3 bases: TGTGCCACCTCAGGACAGGGGGCCCTCACGACTAGCGGGAGGTCCTCCTACGAGCAGTACTTC. Translating gives CATSGQGALTTSGRSSYEQYF.

V is TRBV25-1 and J is TRBJ1-2; TRBD1 matches 7 bases. The CDR3 runs 15 residues. J was trimmed by 4 bases and V by 6 bases; bases with no gene match: 11. CDR1 and CDR2 (germline): MGHDK, SYGVNS. CDR3 bases: TGTGCCAGCAGCTCCCCTTCCGACAGGGCCTATGGCTACACCTTC. Encoded protein: CASSSPSDRAYGYTF.